This is a list of T cell receptor beta chains from one sample in a study of cytomegalovirus exposure and HLA in healthy donors. Some clones are missing from TCRdb's copy, which holds only in-frame ones; the method was immunoSEQ multiplex PCR. The sample shows approximately 200,000 clones, approximately 79% of them seen only once. Sequences were obtained from PBMCs. Receptors originate from a woman aged 25 to 39 in good health and CMV-seropositive. The CDR3 runs from the conserved cysteine through the conserved F or W. D genes are given only for firm matches. A clone size is listed for some rows: how often the clone was seen (once, few, many), or a class if it is expanded.

d_call j_call v_call clone_size cdr3_nt cdr3_aa
. TRBJ2-5 TRBV4-3 . TGCGCCAGCAGCCAAGGGGGAGGACAAGAGACCCAGTACTTC CASSQGGGQETQYF
. TRBJ1-2 TRBV6-5 . TGTGCCAGCAGTTACTTCCGGGAATCGGGCTATGGCTACACCTTC CASSYFRESGYGYTF
TRBD1 TRBJ2-7 TRBV10-3 . TGTGCCATCAGTGAGGACAGGGCCTACGAGCAGTACTTC CAISEDRAYEQYF
. TRBJ2-7 TRBV19 . TGTGCCAGTAGTCCGGGGTTGGGCCTTTCCTACGAGCAGTACTTC CASSPGLGLSYEQYF
. TRBJ2-3 TRBV2 . TGTGCCAGCAGTGAAGTCCGGGCTAGCCCAGATACGCAGTATTTT CASSEVRASPDTQYF
. TRBJ1-1 TRBV7-9 . TGTGCCAGCAGACCCGAGGTTGGCACTGAAGCTTTCTTT CASRPEVGTEAFF
. TRBJ2-3 TRBV4-3 . TGCGCCAGCAGCCAAGAAGTAGCGGTCACAGATACGCAGTATTTT CASSQEVAVTDTQYF
. TRBJ2-7 TRBV23-1 few TGCGCCAGCAGTCGGGAGGCGGCCTACGAGCAGTACTTC CASSREAAYEQYF
TRBD2 TRBJ2-1 TRBV7-2 . TGTGCCAGCAGCTTCACTAGCGGTCAGGTCTCCTACAATGAGCAGTTCTTC CASSFTSGQVSYNEQFF
. TRBJ2-7 TRBV10-3 . TGTGCCACGGCTCAAGCTGGAGACGAGCAGTACTTC CATAQAGDEQYF
. TRBJ1-5 TRBV27 . TGTGCCAGCAGTGAGACAGTAAATAGCAATCAGCCCCAGCATTTT CASSETVNSNQPQHF
TRBD1 TRBJ1-5 TRBV5-5 . TGTGCCAGCAGCCACAGGGGGCAAGAAGATCAGCCCCAGCATTTT CASSHRGQEDQPQHF
TRBD1 TRBJ2-1 TRBV7-9 once TGTGCCAGCAGCTCCTCGACAGGGTCTCTCGCCTACAATGAGCAGTTCTTC CASSSSTGSLAYNEQFF
. TRBJ1-4 TRBV27 . TGTGCCAGCAGTTCCGGGCCTGGAGGAGAAAAACTGTTTTTT CASSSGPGGEKLFF
. TRBJ1-4 TRBV7-2 . TGTGCCAGCAGCTCCATCAGATGGGCAAAACTGTTTTTT CASSSIRWAKLFF
. TRBJ2-7 TRBV25-1 . TGTGCCAGCAGTGACTACCGAAGCTCCTACGAGCAGTACTTC CASSDYRSSYEQYF
. TRBJ1-1 TRBV2 . TGTGCCAGCAGTGGGGGCCCGGGGGTAGGGACTGAAGCTTTCTTT CASSGGPGVGTEAFF
TRBD2 TRBJ2-3 TRBV6-1 . TGTGCCAGCAGTCGAGCGGGGGCCGGAGATACGCAGTATTTT CASSRAGAGDTQYF
. TRBJ1-1 TRBV6-5 . TGTGCCAGCAGTGGGGGGATGAACACTGAAGCTTTCTTT CASSGGMNTEAFF
. TRBJ1-1 TRBV9 . TGTGCCAGCACCCCTACAGGGTTCACTGAAGCTTTCTTT CASTPTGFTEAFF
TRBD2 TRBJ2-1 TRBV13 . TGTGCCACGAAAATACTAGCGGAAGGCTACAATGAGCAGTTCTTC CATKILAEGYNEQFF
. TRBJ2-1 TRBV4-2 . TGTGCCAGCAGCCAAGGCCTCGAAGGGGATGAGCAGTTCTTC CASSQGLEGDEQFF
TRBD2 TRBJ2-3 TRBV9 . TGTGCCAGCAGCGTAGGATGGCGGGGGGGCGGAGAAGGAGGAGTGGATACGCAGTATTTT CASSVGWRGGGEGGVDTQYF
. TRBJ2-7 TRBV11-2 . TGTGCCAGCAGGCAAGCGGTTGGTTCCTACGAGCAGTACTTC CASRQAVGSYEQYF
. TRBJ2-3 TRBV9 . TGTGCCAGCAGCGGAGACGGGAACCCGGATACGCAGTATTTT CASSGDGNPDTQYF
TRBD2 TRBJ2-3 TRBV2 . TGTGCCAGCAGAGAGGGACTAGCGGGAGAAGATACGCAGTATTTT CASREGLAGEDTQYF
. TRBJ2-1 TRBV5-6 . TGTGCCAGCAGCCCGGGTCGGGATTCCAATGAGCAGTTCTTC CASSPGRDSNEQFF
. TRBJ2-1 TRBV27 once TGTGCCAGCAAGCTTTTGGTGAGAAGCAATGAGCAGTTCTTC CASKLLVRSNEQFF
. TRBJ1-5 TRBV10-3 once TGTGCCATCAGTCGCTTTCAGGGATGGGGAAAAGATAGCAATCAGCCCCAGCATTTT CAISRFQGWGKDSNQPQHF
TRBD2 TRBJ2-4 TRBV27 . TGTGCCAGCAGTTTAGGCCCCCGCGGGGGGTTAAACATTCAGTACTTC CASSLGPRGGLNIQYF
. TRBJ1-6 TRBV25-1 . TGTGCCCCCCCGAGGCACCCTAGCCCCTATAATTCACCCCTCCACTTT CAPPRHPSPYNSPLHF
. TRBJ2-2 TRBV7-2 . TGTGCCAGCAGCAAAATTCTAGGGGAGCTGTTTTTT CASSKILGELFF
. TRBJ1-1 TRBV6-5 once TGTGCCAGCAGATACGGACAGTTGAACACTGAAGCTTTCTTT CASRYGQLNTEAFF
. TRBJ1-1 TRBV27 . TGTGCCAGCAGTTTCTCCAGTAGCCACACTGAAGCTTTCTTT CASSFSSSHTEAFF